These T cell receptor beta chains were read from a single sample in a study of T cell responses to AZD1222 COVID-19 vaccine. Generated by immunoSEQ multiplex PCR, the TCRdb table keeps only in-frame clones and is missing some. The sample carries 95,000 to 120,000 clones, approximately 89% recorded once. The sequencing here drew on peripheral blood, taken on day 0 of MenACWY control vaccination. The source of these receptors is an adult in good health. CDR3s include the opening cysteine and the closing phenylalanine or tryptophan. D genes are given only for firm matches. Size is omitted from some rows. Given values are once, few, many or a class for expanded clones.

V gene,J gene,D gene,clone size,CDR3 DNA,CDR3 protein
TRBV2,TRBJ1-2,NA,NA,TGTGCCAGCAGTGAGCGCAGCTATGGCTACACCTTC,CASSERSYGYTF
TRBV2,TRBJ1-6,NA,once,TGTGCCAGCAGTGGTCAGTTGAATTCACCCCTCCACTTT,CASSGQLNSPLHF
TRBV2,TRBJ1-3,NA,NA,TGTGCCAGCAGGGAATCCGGAAACACCATATATTTT,CASRESGNTIYF
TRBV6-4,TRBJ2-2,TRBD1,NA,TGTGCCAGCAGTCCGGACAGGGCGGGCGGGGAGCTGTTTTTT,CASSPDRAGGELFF
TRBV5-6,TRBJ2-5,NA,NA,TGTGCCAGCAGCCGACGCTCACAGGGTGAAGAGACCCAGTACTTC,CASSRRSQGEETQYF
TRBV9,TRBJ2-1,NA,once,TGTGCCAGCAGCGTAGCGGGAATCGGCAATGAGCAGTTCTTC,CASSVAGIGNEQFF
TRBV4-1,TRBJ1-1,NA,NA,TGCGCCAGCAGCCAAGAGGACAAAATGAACACTGAAGCTTTCTTT,CASSQEDKMNTEAFF
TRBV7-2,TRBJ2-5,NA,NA,TGTGCCAGCAGCCCCTACAGGGTCCAAGAGACCCAGTACTTC,CASSPYRVQETQYF
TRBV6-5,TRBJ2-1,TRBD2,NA,TGTGCCAGCAGTACAGGACTAGCGCACTACAATGAGCAGTTCTTC,CASSTGLAHYNEQFF
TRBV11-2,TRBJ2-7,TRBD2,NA,TGTGCCAGCAGCCCCGGACTAGTCGAGCAGTACTTC,CASSPGLVEQYF